This TCR beta chain originates from a study of monozygotic twins with inflammatory bowel disease. To note about this clonotype: Its target is unknown.

In germline, CDR1 is GTSNPN, CDR2 SVGIG (reference sequence). This CDR3 comprises 14 residues. TCRdb processed the 5' RACE reads again and assigns one entry to each CDR3 protein, with no DNA. This repertoire includes about 200,000 distinct CDR3 sequences. Study-wide results and limits: Distinguishing T cell subtypes was not possible. Extra variability in the repertoires of patients may have come from differing immunosuppressive treatments.

Sequenced material: blood. The chain combines TRBV30 with TRBJ2-1; TCRdb names TRBD2, which stays unverified in the absence of DNA. This sequence originates from a human donor with ulcerative colitis or Crohn's disease, or a healthy co-twin of an affected twin (not recorded which). The CDR3 protein is CAWCLGLDYNEQFF.